The rows below give T cell receptor beta chains drawn from one sample of a study of CD8 T cells in ankylosing spondylitis. TCRdb re-called the 5' RACE reads with MiXCR, one entry per CDR3 protein. This table holds about 240,000 distinct CDR3 sequences, around 10% found once. Sequencing was carried out using blood, either unsorted or a sorted T cell fraction (not recorded which). The receptors here all came from a male donor with ankylosing spondylitis or in good health (not recorded which). Both conserved end residues are part of each CDR3. A D gene is named only where the DNA matches it firmly. Size is stated for part of the rows, as once, few or many counts, or as a class when the clone is expanded.

J gene,clone size,D gene,V gene,CDR3 protein,CDR3 DNA
TRBJ1-1,-,-,TRBV7-2,CASSVEGRDTEAFF,TGTGCCAGCAGCGTCGAGGGGAGGGACACTGAAGCTTTCTTT
TRBJ2-4,many,TRBD2,TRBV5-1,CASSPGTSSYLAKNIQYF,TGCGCCAGCAGCCCAGGGACTAGCAGTTACTTAGCCAAAAACATTCAGTACTTC
TRBJ2-3,many,TRBD2,TRBV5-6,CASSLLYLSSGRPDTQYF,TGTGCCAGCAGCTTGCTGTATCTGTCTAGCGGGAGGCCAGATACGCAGTATTTT
TRBJ1-2,many,-,TRBV5-6,CASSSDSYGYTF,TGTGCCAGCAGCTCAGACAGCTATGGCTACACCTTC
TRBJ1-4,-,-,TRBV7-2,CASSPYKRINEKLFF,TGTGCCAGCAGCCCCTATAAACGGATTAATGAAAAACTGTTTTTT
TRBJ1-1,many,-,TRBV20-1,CSAPIGNTEAFF,TGCAGTGCCCCAATCGGAAACACTGAAGCTTTCTTT
TRBJ1-2,-,TRBD1,TRBV6-2/TRBV6-3,CASSFLPWGQGARYGYTF,TGTGCCAGCAGTTTTCTCCCCTGGGGACAGGGGGCTCGCTATGGCTACACCTTC
TRBJ2-7,many,-,TRBV20-1,CSAREGADYEQYF,TGCAGTGCTAGAGAAGGGGCAGACTACGAGCAGTACTTC
TRBJ2-1,many,TRBD2,TRBV20-1,CSARDPAGALSNEQFF,TGCAGTGCTAGAGATCCAGCGGGAGCTTTATCCAATGAGCAGTTCTTC
TRBJ1-6,many,-,TRBV20-1,CSARVPSDYNSPLHF,TGCAGTGCTAGAGTCCCCTCCGACTATAATTCACCCCTCCACTTT
TRBJ2-3,-,TRBD2,TRBV10-1,CASSEWASGSDTQYF,TGCGCCAGCAGTGAATGGGCTAGCGGGAGTGATACGCAGTATTTT
TRBJ2-3,few,-,TRBV28,CASSLWFGVSPSQYF,TGTGCCAGCAGTTTATGGTTTGGCGTCAGTCCGTCGCAGTATTTT